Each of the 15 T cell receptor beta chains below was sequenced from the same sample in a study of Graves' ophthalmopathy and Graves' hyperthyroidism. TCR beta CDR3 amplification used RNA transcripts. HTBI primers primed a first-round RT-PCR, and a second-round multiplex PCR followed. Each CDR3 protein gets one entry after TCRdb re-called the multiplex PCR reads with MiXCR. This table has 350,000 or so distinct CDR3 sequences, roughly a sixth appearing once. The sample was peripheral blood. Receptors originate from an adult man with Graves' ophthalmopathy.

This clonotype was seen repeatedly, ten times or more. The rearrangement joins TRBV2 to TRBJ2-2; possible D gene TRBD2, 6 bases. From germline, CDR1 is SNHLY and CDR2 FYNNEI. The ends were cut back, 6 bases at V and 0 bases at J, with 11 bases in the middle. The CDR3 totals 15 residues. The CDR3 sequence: CASSVSGSNTGELFF. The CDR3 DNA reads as TGTGCCAGCAGCGTTAGCGGCTCGAACACCGGGGAGCTGTTTTTT.

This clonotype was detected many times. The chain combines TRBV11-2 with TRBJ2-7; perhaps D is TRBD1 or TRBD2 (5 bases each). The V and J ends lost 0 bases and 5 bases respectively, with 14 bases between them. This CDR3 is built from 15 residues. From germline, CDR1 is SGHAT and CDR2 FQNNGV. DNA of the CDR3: TGTGCCAGCAGCTTAGATCCCCCAGGGACCAACGAGCAGTACTTC. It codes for CASSLDPPGTNEQYF.

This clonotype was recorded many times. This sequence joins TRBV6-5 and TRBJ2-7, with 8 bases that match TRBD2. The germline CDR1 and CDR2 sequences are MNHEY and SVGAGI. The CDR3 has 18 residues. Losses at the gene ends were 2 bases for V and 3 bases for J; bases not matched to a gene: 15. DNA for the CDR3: TGTGCCAGCAGTTACAGGCTGGGAGCCGTGGCGGGGGGCTACGAGCAGTACTTC. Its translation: CASSYRLGAVAGGYEQYF.

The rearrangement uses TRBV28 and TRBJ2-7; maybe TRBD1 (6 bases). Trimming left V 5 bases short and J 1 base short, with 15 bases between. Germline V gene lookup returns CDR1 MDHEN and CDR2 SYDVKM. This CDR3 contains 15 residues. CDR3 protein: CASSPLDSGSYEQYF. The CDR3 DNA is TGTGCCAGCAGTCCGTTGGACAGTGGGTCCTACGAGCAGTACTTC.

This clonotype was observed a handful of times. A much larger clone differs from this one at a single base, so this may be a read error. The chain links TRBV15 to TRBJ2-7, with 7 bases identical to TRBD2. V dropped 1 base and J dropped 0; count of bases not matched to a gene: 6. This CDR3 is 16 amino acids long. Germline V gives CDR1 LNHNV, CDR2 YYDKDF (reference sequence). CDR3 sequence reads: CATSRVSGISSYEQYF. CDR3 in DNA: TGTGCCACCAGCAGAGTGAGCGGGATCAGCTCCTACGAGCAGTACTTC.

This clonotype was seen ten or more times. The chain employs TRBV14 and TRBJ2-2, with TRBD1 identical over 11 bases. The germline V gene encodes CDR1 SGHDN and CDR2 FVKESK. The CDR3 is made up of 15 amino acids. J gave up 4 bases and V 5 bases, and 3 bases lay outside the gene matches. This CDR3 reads CASSSGQGATGELFF. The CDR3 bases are TGTGCCAGCAGCTCTGGACAGGGGGCCACCGGGGAGCTGTTTTTT. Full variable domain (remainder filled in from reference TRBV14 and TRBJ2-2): EAGVTQFPSHSVIEKGQTVTLRCDPISGHDNLYWYRRVMGKEIKFLLHFVKESKQDESGMPNNRFLAERTGGTYSTLKVQPAELEDSGVYFCASSSGQGATGELFFGEGSRLTVL.

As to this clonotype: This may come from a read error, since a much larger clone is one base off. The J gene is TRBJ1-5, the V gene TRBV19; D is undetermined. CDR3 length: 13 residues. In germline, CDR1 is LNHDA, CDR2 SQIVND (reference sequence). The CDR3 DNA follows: TGTGCCAGTAGTGTCAATGACAATCAGCCCCAGGATTTT. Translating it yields CASSVNDNQPQDF.

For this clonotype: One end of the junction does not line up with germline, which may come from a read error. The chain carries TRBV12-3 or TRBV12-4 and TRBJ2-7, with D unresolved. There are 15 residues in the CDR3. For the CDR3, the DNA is TGTGCCAGCAGCGTTCAGGAGCGCGTGTCCTACGAGCAGTCCTTC. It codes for CASSVQERVSYEQSF.

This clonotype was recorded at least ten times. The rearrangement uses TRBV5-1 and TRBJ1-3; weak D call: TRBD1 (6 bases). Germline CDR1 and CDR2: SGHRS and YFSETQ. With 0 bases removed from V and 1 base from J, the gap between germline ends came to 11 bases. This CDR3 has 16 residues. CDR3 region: CASSLEGGRSGNTIYF. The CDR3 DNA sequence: TGCGCCAGCAGCTTGGAAGGGGGAAGATCTGGAAACACCATATATTTT. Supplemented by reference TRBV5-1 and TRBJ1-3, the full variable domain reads KAGVTQTPRYLIKTRGQQVTLSCSPISGHRSVSWYQQTPGQGLQFLFEYFSETQRNKGNFPGRFSGRQFSNSRSEMNVSTLELGDSALYLCASSLEGGRSGNTIYFGEGSWLTVV.

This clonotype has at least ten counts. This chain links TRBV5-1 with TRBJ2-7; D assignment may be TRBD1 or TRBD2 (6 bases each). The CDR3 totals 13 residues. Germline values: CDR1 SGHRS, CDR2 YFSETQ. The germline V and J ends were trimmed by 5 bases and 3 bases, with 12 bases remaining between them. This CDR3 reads CASRSGGGYEQYF. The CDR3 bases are TGCGCCAGCAGGTCCGGGGGCGGCTACGAGCAGTACTTC.

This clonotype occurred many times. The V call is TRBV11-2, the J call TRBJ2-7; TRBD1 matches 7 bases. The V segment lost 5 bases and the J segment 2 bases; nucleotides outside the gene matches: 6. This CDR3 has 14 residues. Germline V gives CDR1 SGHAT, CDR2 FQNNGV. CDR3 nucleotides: TGTGCCAGCAGCGTTGACAGGGTAGCCTACGAGCAGTACTTC. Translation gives CASSVDRVAYEQYF.

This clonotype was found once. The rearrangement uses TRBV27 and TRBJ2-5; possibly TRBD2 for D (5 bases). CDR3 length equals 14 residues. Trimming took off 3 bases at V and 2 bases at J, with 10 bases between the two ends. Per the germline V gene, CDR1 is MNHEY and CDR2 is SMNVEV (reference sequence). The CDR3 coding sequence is TGTGCCAGCAGTTTGTTTACGGGACAAGAGACCCAGTACTTC. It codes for CASSLFTGQETQYF.

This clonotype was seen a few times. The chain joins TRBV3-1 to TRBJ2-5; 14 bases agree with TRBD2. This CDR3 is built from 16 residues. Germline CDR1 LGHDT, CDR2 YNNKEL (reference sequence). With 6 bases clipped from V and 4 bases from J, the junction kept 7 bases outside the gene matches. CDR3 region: CASRTSGTSGGETQYF. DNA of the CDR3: TGTGCCAGCAGAACCAGTGGGACTAGCGGGGGAGAGACCCAGTACTTC.

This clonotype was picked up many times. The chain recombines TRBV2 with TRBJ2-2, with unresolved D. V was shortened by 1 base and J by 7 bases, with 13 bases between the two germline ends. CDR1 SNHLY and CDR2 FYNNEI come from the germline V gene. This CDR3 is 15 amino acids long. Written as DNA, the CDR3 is TGTGCCAGCAGTGAAGTTCTGGGATGGGGCGGGGAGCTGTTTTTT. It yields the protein CASSEVLGWGGELFF.

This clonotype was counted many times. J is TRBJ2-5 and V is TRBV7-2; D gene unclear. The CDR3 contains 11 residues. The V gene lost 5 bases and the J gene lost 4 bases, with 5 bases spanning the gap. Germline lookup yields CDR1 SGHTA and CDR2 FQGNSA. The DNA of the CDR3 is TGTGCCAGCAGCGAAGGAGAGACCCAGTACTTC. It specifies CASSEGETQYF.